Shown below are 25 T cell receptor beta chains from a single sample sequenced in a study of T cell changes during pregnancy in multiple sclerosis. TCRdb keeps only in-frame clones here, not all; method: immunoSEQ multiplex PCR. This table holds about 100,000 clones, approximately 90% found once. Sequenced here: peripheral blood, sampled after pregnancy. Receptors originate from a female donor with multiple sclerosis, enrolled in a pregnancy study.

The V call is TRBV7-9, the J call TRBJ1-1; D is possibly TRBD1 (5 bases). Germline loops: CDR1 SEHNR, CDR2 FQNEAQ (reference sequence). V was trimmed by 6 bases and J by 2 bases, leaving 10 bases between them. CDR3 length equals 13 residues. CDR3 coding DNA: TGTGCCAGCAGTTATCAGGGTAACACTGAAGCTTTCTTT. It translates to CASSYQGNTEAFF.

This sequence joins TRBV28 and TRBJ2-2; a weak D match, TRBD2 (6 bases). Germline values: CDR1 MDHEN, CDR2 SYDVKM. This CDR3 has 15 amino acids. Trimming stripped 5 bases from V and 2 bases from J, with 12 bases between. The CDR3 coding sequence is TGTGCCAGCAGTCCCGCGGGACTTAACACCGGGGAGCTGTTTTTT. Translated, it gives CASSPAGLNTGELFF.

The V gene is TRBV6-6, the J gene TRBJ2-1; the D gene is possibly TRBD2 (6 bases). The CDR3 has 15 amino acids. Between the trimmed V and J ends, which lost 5 bases and 6 bases, there was a span of 17 bases. From germline, CDR1 is MNHNY and CDR2 SVGAGI (reference sequence). DNA for the CDR3: TGTGCCAGCAGTCCACGGGGAGGTCCGGGCAATGAGCAGTTCTTC. Translating gives CASSPRGGPGNEQFF.

This sequence joins TRBV6-1 and TRBJ1-2, with D possibly being TRBD1 (6 bases). Germline V CDR1 and CDR2: MNHNS, SASEGT. The CDR3 length is 13 residues. Trimming cost V 6 bases and J 1 base, with 9 bases left between them. The CDR3 is CASRVDSNYGYTF. As DNA, the CDR3 is TGTGCCAGCAGAGTGGACAGTAACTATGGCTACACCTTC.

V is TRBV5-1 and J is TRBJ2-3; 15 positions match TRBD2. The germline V gene has CDR1 SGHRS and CDR2 YFSETQ. The J segment lost 2 bases and the V segment lost 6 bases, leaving 10 bases of the junction unmatched. This CDR3 spans 18 amino acids. CDR3 amino acids: CASTAVGLAGGFTDTQYF. Here the CDR3 DNA reads TGCGCCAGCACCGCAGTTGGACTAGCGGGGGGGTTCACAGATACGCAGTATTTT.

The CDR3 loop is CASRAAFSPLHF. The CDR3 coding sequence is TGTGCCAGCAGGGCCGCCTTTTCACCCCTCCACTTT. The rearrangement links TRBV28 to TRBJ1-6; D call uncertain. The CDR3 sequence is 12 residues long. The ends were cut back, 6 bases at V and 9 bases at J, with 9 bases in the middle. The germline V gene encodes CDR1 MDHEN and CDR2 SYDVKM.

This chain uses TRBV7-9 with TRBJ1-5; D unresolved. The CDR3 loop spans 14 amino acids. The V end lost 1 base, the J end lost 10 bases, and 14 bases lay between the germline ends. Per the germline V gene, CDR1 is SEHNR and CDR2 is FQNEAQ (reference sequence). The CDR3 loop reads CASSLEAGLVPQHF. CDR3 DNA: TGTGCCAGCAGCTTAGAGGCAGGCTTAGTTCCCCAGCATTTT.

This rearrangement joins TRBV5-1 to TRBJ1-6; maybe TRBD1 (6 bases). This CDR3 region has 14 residues. Germline V gene lookup returns CDR1 SGHRS and CDR2 YFSETQ. The ends were cut back, 3 bases at V and 7 bases at J, with 11 bases in the middle. CDR3 sequence (DNA): TGCGCCAGCAGCTCCTTCGACAGGAATTCACCCCTCCACTTT. Encoded protein: CASSSFDRNSPLHF.

The J gene is TRBJ2-1, the V gene TRBV28, with TRBD2 matching over 7 bases. The J segment lost 9 bases and the V segment lost 1 base, leaving 9 bases of the junction unmatched. In germline, CDR1 is MDHEN, CDR2 SYDVKM. The CDR3 sequence is 15 residues long. This chain's CDR3 is CASSLFGEGEGEQFF. The CDR3 DNA reads as TGTGCCAGCAGTTTATTTGGGGAGGGTGAGGGTGAGCAGTTCTTC.

This sequence joins TRBV19 and TRBJ1-5; TRBD1 aligns across 7 bases. Germline V gene sequence: CDR1 LNHDA, CDR2 SQIVND (reference sequence). V trimming: 3 bases; J trimming: 7 bases; junction bases outside the gene matches: 9. The CDR3 is 15 amino acids. The CDR3 DNA follows: TGTGCCAGTAGTATTTTGCGGCAGGGGGACCAGCCCCAGCATTTT. Protein: CASSILRQGDQPQHF.

The chain is built from TRBV5-6 and TRBJ2-7; 9 bases are shared with TRBD1. V lost 2 bases, J lost 1 base, and 7 bases stayed unmatched. Germline values: CDR1 SGHDT, CDR2 YYEEEE. This CDR3 is 16 amino acids long. CDR3: CASSFLGDRASYEQYF. Written as DNA, the CDR3 is TGTGCCAGCAGCTTTCTAGGGGACAGGGCTTCCTACGAGCAGTACTTC.

This rearrangement joins TRBV19 to TRBJ1-2; D is perhaps TRBD1 (6 bases). Germline lookup yields CDR1 LNHDA and CDR2 SQIVND (reference sequence). This CDR3 is built from 15 residues. The V and J ends lost 3 bases and 3 bases respectively, with 14 bases between them. CDR3 nucleotide sequence: TGTGCCAGTAGTATCGACGGGGGGCCGGACTATGGCTACACCTTC. Its protein product is CASSIDGGPDYGYTF.

The V call is TRBV2, the J call TRBJ2-7; perhaps TRBD1 as D (6 bases). The CDR3 contains 12 residues. The germline CDR1 and CDR2 sequences are SNHLY and FYNNEI. Trimming removed 6 bases from V and 5 bases from J, with 11 bases in between. The CDR3 loop reads CASSVTGHEQYF. The CDR3 nucleotides are TGTGCCAGCAGCGTCACAGGGCACGAGCAGTACTTC.

V and J are TRBV11-1 and TRBJ2-2; possible D gene TRBD1, 5 bases. The CDR3 runs to 14 residues. Germline V gene sequence: CDR1 SGHAT, CDR2 FQDESV (reference sequence). The V end lost 5 bases, the J end lost 2 bases, and 9 bases lay between the germline ends. The CDR3 loop is CASSIDSNTGELFF. The CDR3 coding sequence is TGTGCCAGCAGCATCGACAGTAACACCGGGGAGCTGTTTTTT.

The V call is TRBV6-1, the J call TRBJ2-7, with D possibly matching TRBD1 (6 bases). V lost 2 bases to trimming and J lost 1 base, with 12 bases between them. Per the germline V gene, CDR1 is MNHNS and CDR2 is SASEGT. The CDR3 contains 15 residues. The chain's CDR3 is CASSELGGRSYEQYF. The CDR3 DNA sequence: TGTGCCAGCAGTGAACTAGGGGGACGGTCCTACGAGCAGTACTTC.

J is TRBJ2-6 and V is TRBV7-9; 7 nucleotides match TRBD1. V gave up 5 bases and J gave up 0 bases; unmatched junction bases: 7. In germline, CDR1 is SEHNR, CDR2 FQNEAQ (reference sequence). The CDR3 runs to 17 residues. CDR3 nucleotide sequence: TGTGCCAGCAGCCCAGGGACAGTGGGCTCTGGGGCCAACGTCCTGACTTTC. Amino acid sequence: CASSPGTVGSGANVLTF.

The V and J genes are TRBV5-1 and TRBJ1-6; D remains unclear. The V end was cut by 0 bases, the J end by 6 bases, with 7 bases between. The germline CDR1 and CDR2 sequences are SGHRS and YFSETQ. The CDR3 consists of 14 residues. The CDR3 spells CASSLDSGNSPLHF. CDR3 nucleotides: TGCGCCAGCAGCTTGGATTCGGGTAATTCACCCCTCCACTTT.

V is TRBV5-5 and J is TRBJ2-7; 10 positions match TRBD1. The trim removed 4 bases at V and 1 base at J, leaving 14 bases unmatched. Germline loops: CDR1 SGHKS, CDR2 YYEKEE (reference sequence). The CDR3 spans 18 residues. In DNA form, the CDR3 reads TGTGCCAGCAGCCGGACCCGACAGGGGGCGCTTGGGTCCTACGAGCAGTACTTC. This encodes CASSRTRQGALGSYEQYF.

The chain employs TRBV5-1 and TRBJ2-3; D is unresolved. V lost 5 bases to trimming and J lost 5 bases, with 9 bases between them. The CDR3 covers 12 residues. In germline, CDR1 is SGHRS, CDR2 YFSETQ. The CDR3 DNA reads TGCGCCAGCAGTAACTCTGGAGATACGCAGTATTTT. Encoded protein: CASSNSGDTQYF.

This chain uses TRBV5-4 with TRBJ2-7; D ambiguous. CDR3 size: 13 residues. In germline, CDR1 is SGHNT, CDR2 YYREEE (reference sequence). The ends were cut back, 1 base at V and 0 bases at J, with 5 bases in the middle. The CDR3 DNA follows: TGTGCCAGCAGCTTGCGGAGCTCCTACGAGCAGTACTTC. This encodes CASSLRSSYEQYF.

This clone was counted a few times. V is TRBV7-2 and J is TRBJ2-7; the match to TRBD2 covers 11 bases. This CDR3 comprises 15 residues. CDR1 is SGHTA, CDR2 FQGNSA, per germline. Trimming cost V 6 bases and J 5 bases; bases outside gene matches: 9. The CDR3 protein is CASRQLAGGPHEQYF. CDR3 DNA sequence: TGTGCCAGCAGGCAGCTAGCGGGGGGCCCGCACGAGCAGTACTTC.

The genes are TRBV29-1 and TRBJ2-5, with a possible D match to TRBD1 (6 bases). The CDR3 extends over 12 amino acids. Deletions cut 4 bases from V and 5 bases from J, with 11 bases between. The germline V gene encodes CDR1 SQVTM and CDR2 ANQGSEA. The CDR3 coding sequence is TGCAGCGTTGTGACAGGCGAGGAGACCCAGTACTTC. Its translation: CSVVTGEETQYF.

The chain carries TRBV7-2 and TRBJ2-3; tentative D call: TRBD2 (5 bases). CDR3 length: 15 residues. The V gene's germline CDR1 is SGHTA and CDR2 FQGNSA. Trimming stripped 1 base from V and 1 base from J, with 9 bases between. The CDR3 DNA sequence: TGTGCCAGCAGCTTAGGTAGCGACCGCACAGATACGCAGTATTTT. It specifies CASSLGSDRTDTQYF.

The CDR3 DNA reads as TGTGCCAGCAGCCAAGATCATACCGAGGGAGACGAGCAGTACTTC. Translated: CASSQDHTEGDEQYF. The chain carries TRBV14 and TRBJ2-7; the D gene is possibly TRBD2 (5 bases). Germline V gene sequence: CDR1 SGHDN, CDR2 FVKESK. Trimming pared 0 bases from V and 5 bases from J, leaving 14 bases between. The CDR3 has 15 residues.

This clone was recorded only once. The chain combines TRBV5-4 with TRBJ1-2; D ambiguous. Germline CDR1 reads SGHNT; CDR2 reads YYREEE (reference sequence). The CDR3 covers 12 residues. V gave up 0 bases and J gave up 8 bases, with 8 bases separating them. CDR3 nucleotides: TGTGCCAGCAGCTTGGCAGACTTGGGCTACACCTTC. Translating it yields CASSLADLGYTF.